This entry lists 28 T cell receptor beta chains sequenced from one sample in a study of OX40 agonist ivuxolimab in advanced cancers. Sequenced by immunoSEQ multiplex PCR; TCRdb stores in-frame clones only, minus some. Of approximately 82,000 clones listed, 80% to 95% are singletons. The sequenced sample was CD4+ or CD8+ T cells sorted from blood, obtained in a trial of the OX40 agonist ivuxolimab. These receptors were obtained from an adult with an advanced solid tumor such as melanoma, head and neck, liver or kidney cancer.

The CDR3 nucleotides are TGTGCCAGCAGCCCCCGACAGGGGGCCTATGGCTACACCTTC. Translating it yields CASSPRQGAYGYTF. This sequence joins TRBV11-2 and TRBJ1-2; 10 bases line up with TRBD1. In germline, CDR1 is SGHAT, CDR2 FQNNGV. With 5 bases clipped from V and 4 bases from J, the junction kept 4 bases outside the gene matches. The CDR3 loop spans 14 amino acids.

The chain carries TRBV7-8 and TRBJ1-4; TRBD1 agrees at 7 bases. Germline loops: CDR1 SGHVS, CDR2 FQNEAQ. The CDR3 covers 14 residues. Losses at the gene ends were 4 bases for V and 6 bases for J; bases not matched to a gene: 5. The CDR3 loop is CASSSRQGHEKLFF. CDR3 in DNA: TGTGCCAGCAGCTCCCGACAGGGCCATGAAAAACTGTTTTTT.

The chain is built from TRBV11-2 and TRBJ1-2; D perhaps matches TRBD1 (6 bases). The germline V gene encodes CDR1 SGHAT and CDR2 FQNNGV. This CDR3 is 15 amino acids long. The V gene lost 10 bases and the J gene lost 2 bases, with 20 bases spanning the gap. CDR3 protein: CATKRMAGENYGYTF. CDR3 DNA sequence: TGTGCCACGAAGAGGATGGCAGGGGAGAACTATGGCTACACCTTC.

This clone was recorded a few times. The chain couples TRBV5-1 to TRBJ2-3; D is perhaps TRBD2 (6 bases). The CDR3 spans 13 residues. V was shortened by 9 bases and J by 1 base, with 12 bases between the two germline ends. Germline values: CDR1 SGHRS, CDR2 YFSETQ. The CDR3 spells CATRSGGTDTQYF. The CDR3 coding sequence is TGCGCCACCCGATCGGGGGGCACAGATACGCAGTATTTT.

This sequence joins TRBV7-8 and TRBJ2-2, with 9 bases that match TRBD2. Losses at the gene ends were 3 bases for V and 2 bases for J; bases not matched to a gene: 7. The germline CDR1 and CDR2 sequences are SGHVS and FQNEAQ. CDR3 length: 17 amino acids. The CDR3 reads CASSFLGSGGNTGELFF. CDR3 sequence (DNA): TGTGCCAGCAGCTTCCTTGGTAGCGGGGGTAACACCGGGGAGCTGTTTTTT.

CDR3 nucleotides: TGTGCCAGTAGTATAGTTGGTGGGGGACAAGAGACCCAGTACTTC. Protein: CASSIVGGGQETQYF. The chain links TRBV19 to TRBJ2-5, with D possibly being TRBD1 or TRBD2 (5 bases each). The germline V gene encodes CDR1 LNHDA and CDR2 SQIVND (reference sequence). The ends were cut back, 1 base at V and 2 bases at J, with 11 bases in the middle. The CDR3 has 15 residues.

This clone was recorded only once. The chain recombines TRBV2 with TRBJ2-3; 12 bases line up with TRBD2. CDR1 SNHLY and CDR2 FYNNEI come from the germline V gene. The CDR3 runs 16 residues. V gave up 7 bases and J gave up 7 bases; unmatched junction bases: 12. As DNA, the CDR3 is TGTGCCAGCAACCGCGTGACTAGCGGGAGCTCATATACGCAGTATTTT. It encodes CASNRVTSGSSYTQYF.

The sample holds a few counts of this clone. V usage is TRBV6-6 and J usage is TRBJ2-1; the D is unclear. Trimming shortened V by 3 bases and J by 8 bases, and 11 bases separated the two germline ends. CDR3 length: 13 residues. Germline V gives CDR1 MNHNY, CDR2 SVGAGI (reference sequence). The CDR3 is CASSYSRQHEQFF. The CDR3 bases are TGTGCCAGCAGTTATTCTAGGCAGCATGAGCAGTTCTTC.

The chain employs TRBV11-2 and TRBJ1-4; possibly TRBD1 for D (5 bases). The CDR3 spans 16 residues. The germline V and J ends were trimmed by 4 bases and 3 bases, with 15 bases remaining between them. Germline CDR1 is SGHAT and CDR2 is FQNNGV. CDR3 nucleotides: TGTGCCAGCAGCTCCCTCCAAGGGGTCCCTAATGAAAAACTGTTTTTT. It codes for CASSSLQGVPNEKLFF.

This clone was counted once. V is TRBV23-1 and J is TRBJ2-1; 11 bases align to TRBD2. TRBV23-1 is given ORF status, its function remaining uncertain. With V trimmed by 8 bases and J by 3 bases, 6 bases remained unmatched. The CDR3 runs 15 residues. CDR3 sequence reads: CASRWGLAVYNEQFF. The CDR3 nucleotides read TGCGCCAGCCGCTGGGGACTAGCGGTCTACAATGAGCAGTTCTTC.

CDR3 nucleotides: TGCGCCAGCAGCACCGTTGTTGGGGGCTCTAATGAAAAACTGTTTTTT. Amino acids: CASSTVVGGSNEKLFF. The V gene is TRBV5-1, the J gene TRBJ1-4; D might be TRBD1 (6 bases). The CDR3 is 16 amino acids. The germline V gene encodes CDR1 SGHRS and CDR2 YFSETQ. The V end was cut by 4 bases, the J end by 3 bases, with 16 bases between.

The chain links TRBV7-6 to TRBJ2-3, with 9 bases identical to TRBD1. This CDR3 is built from 13 residues. Germline CDR1 and CDR2: SGHVS and FNYEAQ. V trimming: 3 bases; J trimming: 14 bases; junction bases outside the gene matches: 9. In DNA, the CDR3 is TGTGCCAGCAGCTTCCCTGGACAGGGGAGGCCGTATTTT. Translating it yields CASSFPGQGRPYF.

The chain recombines TRBV5-1 with TRBJ1-1; D remains ambiguous. With 0 bases removed from V and 0 bases from J, the gap between germline ends came to 6 bases. CDR3 size: 14 residues. Germline-derived CDR1 and CDR2 are SGHRS and YFSETQ. The CDR3 nucleotides are TGCGCCAGCAGCTTGGATGGGATGAACACTGAAGCTTTCTTT. It specifies CASSLDGMNTEAFF.

The chain combines TRBV7-9 with TRBJ2-6, with 7 nucleotides matching TRBD1. The CDR3 covers 15 residues. The V gene's germline CDR1 is SEHNR and CDR2 FQNEAQ (reference sequence). After removal of 3 bases from V and 4 bases from J, the junction contained 3 bases not matched to a gene. The CDR3 region has the DNA TGTGCCAGCAGCTTGACAGGGCCAGGGGCCAACGTCCTGACTTTC. It encodes CASSLTGPGANVLTF.

The V and J genes are TRBV6-6 and TRBJ2-5, with TRBD1 matching 8 bases. This CDR3 has 16 amino acids. J was trimmed by 5 bases and V by 6 bases; bases with no gene match: 14. Germline loops: CDR1 MNHNY, CDR2 SVGAGI (reference sequence). CDR3: CASSHPQTGVGETQYF. The CDR3 DNA is TGTGCCAGCAGCCACCCCCAGACAGGGGTAGGGGAGACCCAGTACTTC.

The V and J genes are TRBV9 and TRBJ2-2; possible D gene TRBD1, 6 bases. V lost 6 bases and J lost 8, with 17 bases in between. Germline V lookup: CDR1 SGDLS, CDR2 YYNGEE. The CDR3 runs to 14 residues. CDR3 coding DNA: TGTGCCAGCACAAGGGGCAGGGGTGCAGGGGAGCTGTTTTTT. Encoded protein: CASTRGRGAGELFF.

This chain links TRBV7-9 with TRBJ2-1; 7 positions match TRBD1. Germline V gene sequence: CDR1 SEHNR, CDR2 FQNEAQ (reference sequence). J lost 8 bases, V lost 6 bases, and 4 bases had no gene match. The length of the CDR3 is 12 residues. Here the CDR3 reads CASRLQGDEQFF. The CDR3 region has the DNA TGTGCCAGCAGACTTCAGGGGGATGAGCAGTTCTTC.

This chain uses TRBV7-8 with TRBJ2-2; tentative D call: TRBD2 (6 bases). Trimming shortened V by 3 bases and J by 7 bases, and 9 bases separated the two germline ends. The germline V gene has CDR1 SGHVS and CDR2 FQNEAQ. The CDR3 covers 13 residues. The CDR3 DNA reads as TGTGCCAGCAGCTTGCTGGGGGGCGGGGAGCTGTTTTTT. Encoded protein: CASSLLGGGELFF. The whole variable domain, remainder taken from reference TRBV7-8 and TRBJ2-2, is GAGVSQSPRYKVAKRGQDVALRCDPISGHVSLFWYQQALGQGPEFLTYFQNEAQLDKSGLPSDRFFAERPEGSVSTLKIQRTQQEDSAVYLCASSLLGGGELFFGEGSRLTVL.

The V gene is TRBV2, the J gene TRBJ2-3; 9 nucleotides match TRBD1. CDR1 and CDR2 from the germline V gene are SNHLY and FYNNEI. V dropped 5 bases and J dropped 7; count of bases not matched to a gene: 10. The CDR3 is 15 residues long. The CDR3 loop is CASSNAGQGWNTQYF. The DNA for the CDR3 is TGTGCCAGCAGTAATGCGGGACAGGGCTGGAATACGCAGTATTTT.

The chain recombines TRBV10-2 with TRBJ2-5, with 8 bases matching TRBD1. The CDR3 consists of 12 residues. The trim removed 10 bases at V and 4 bases at J, leaving 5 bases unmatched. Germline CDR1 is WSHSY and CDR2 is SAAADI. The CDR3 spells CATGTGGETQYF. Here the CDR3 DNA reads TGCGCCACCGGTACAGGGGGAGAGACCCAGTACTTC.

J is TRBJ1-6 and V is TRBV7-3; the D gene is possibly TRBD1 (5 bases). V lost 5 bases and J lost 5, with 13 bases in between. The CDR3 is made up of 15 amino acids. The germline gives CDR1 SGHTA, CDR2 FQGTGA. CDR3 bases: TGTGCCAGCAGCATGGGGACGGGGAATAATTCACCCCTCCACTTT. This translates into CASSMGTGNNSPLHF.

The V gene is TRBV5-5, the J gene TRBJ2-5; D perhaps matches TRBD1 (5 bases). This CDR3 comprises 16 residues. Germline CDR1 and CDR2: SGHKS and YYEKEE (reference sequence). The V and J ends lost 0 bases and 1 base respectively, with 13 bases between them. The CDR3 reads CASSLAGQGLQETQYF. CDR3 DNA sequence: TGTGCCAGCAGCTTGGCCGGGCAGGGCCTCCAAGAGACCCAGTACTTC. Full variable domain (missing parts from reference TRBV5-5 and TRBJ2-5): DAGVTQSPTHLIKTRGQQVTLRCSPISGHKSVSWYQQVLGQGPQFIFQYYEKEERGRGNFPDRFSARQFPNYSSELNVNALLLGDSALYLCASSLAGQGLQETQYFGPGTRLLVL.

CDR3 sequence (DNA): TGCGCCAGCAGCCGGGACAGATCCTACGAGCAGTACTTC. Translating gives CASSRDRSYEQYF. V is TRBV5-1 and J is TRBJ2-7; 7 positions match TRBD1. Trimming took 4 bases from V and 1 from J; bases not matched to a gene: 2. This CDR3 has 13 amino acids. Germline V CDR1 and CDR2: SGHRS, YFSETQ.

V is TRBV7-6 and J is TRBJ1-1; D is perhaps TRBD1 (5 bases). Germline assignment: CDR1 SGHVS and CDR2 FNYEAQ. This CDR3 is 19 amino acids long. V gave up 4 bases and J gave up 1 base, with 25 bases separating them. The CDR3 coding sequence is TGTGCCAGCAGCTCTCCAGACCTGGGGGAGGGACTCTGGAACACTGAAGCTTTCTTT. Encoded protein: CASSSPDLGEGLWNTEAFF. The whole variable domain, remainder taken from reference TRBV7-6 and TRBJ1-1, is GAGVSQSPRYKVTKRGQDVALRCDPISGHVSLYWYRQALGQGPEFLTYFNYEAQQDKSGLPNDRFSAERPEGSISTLTIQRTEQRDSAMYRCASSSPDLGEGLWNTEAFFGQGTRLTVV.

The chain links TRBV6-1 to TRBJ1-1, with a possible D match to TRBD1 (5 bases). The CDR3 is made up of 14 amino acids. Trimming cost V 6 bases and J 3 bases, with 14 bases left between them. Germline V gives CDR1 MNHNS, CDR2 SASEGT. CDR3 bases: TGTGCCAGCAGGGGGGGTGGGGACCACACTGAAGCTTTCTTT. Translating gives CASRGGGDHTEAFF.

This rearrangement joins TRBV11-2 to TRBJ1-2; 9 bases align to TRBD1. The germline gives CDR1 SGHAT, CDR2 FQNNGV. This CDR3 region has 15 residues. Trimming at V came to 6 bases and at J to 0 bases, leaving 5 bases not matched to a gene. The CDR3 coding sequence is TGTGCCAGCAGATTTCGGACAGGGGCTAACTATGGCTACACCTTC. It translates to CASRFRTGANYGYTF.

The gene calls are TRBV5-6 and TRBJ1-1; D perhaps matches TRBD1 (5 bases). The CDR3 sequence is 14 residues long. Germline CDR1 and CDR2: SGHDT and YYEEEE. V was pared by 5 bases and J by 3 bases, with 14 bases between. This CDR3 is CASRQQDRDTEAFF. The CDR3 DNA reads as TGTGCCAGCAGGCAACAGGATAGGGACACTGAAGCTTTCTTT.

This chain uses TRBV5-1 with TRBJ1-1; 7 bases map to TRBD1. V shed 4 bases, J shed 3 bases, and the junction held 9 bases outside the gene matches. CDR1 is SGHRS and CDR2 is YFSETQ in the germline V gene. CDR3 length equals 15 residues. CDR3 nucleotides: TGCGCCAGCAGCCCGGAGGGGGCCGGGTACACTGAAGCTTTCTTT. Translation: CASSPEGAGYTEAFF.